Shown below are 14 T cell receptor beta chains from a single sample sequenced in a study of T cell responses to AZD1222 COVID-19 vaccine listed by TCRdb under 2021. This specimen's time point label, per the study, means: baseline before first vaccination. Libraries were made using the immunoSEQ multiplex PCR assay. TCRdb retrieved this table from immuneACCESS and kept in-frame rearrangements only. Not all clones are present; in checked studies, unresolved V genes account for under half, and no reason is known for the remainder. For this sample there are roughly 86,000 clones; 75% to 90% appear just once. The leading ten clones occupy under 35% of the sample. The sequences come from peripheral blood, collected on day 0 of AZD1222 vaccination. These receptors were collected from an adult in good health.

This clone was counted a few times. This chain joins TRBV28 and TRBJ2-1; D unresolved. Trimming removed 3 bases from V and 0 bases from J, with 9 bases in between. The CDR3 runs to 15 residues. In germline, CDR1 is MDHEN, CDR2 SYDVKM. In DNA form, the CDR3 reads TGTGCCAGCAGTTTCCTGACGGGCTCCTACAATGAGCAGTTCTTC. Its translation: CASSFLTGSYNEQFF.

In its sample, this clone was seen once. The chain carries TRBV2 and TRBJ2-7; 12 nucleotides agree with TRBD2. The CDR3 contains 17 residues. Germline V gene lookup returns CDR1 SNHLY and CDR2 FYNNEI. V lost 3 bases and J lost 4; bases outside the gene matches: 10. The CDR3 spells CASSEEGWTSGMYEQYF. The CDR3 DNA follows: TGTGCCAGCAGTGAGGAGGGATGGACTAGCGGGATGTACGAGCAGTACTTC.

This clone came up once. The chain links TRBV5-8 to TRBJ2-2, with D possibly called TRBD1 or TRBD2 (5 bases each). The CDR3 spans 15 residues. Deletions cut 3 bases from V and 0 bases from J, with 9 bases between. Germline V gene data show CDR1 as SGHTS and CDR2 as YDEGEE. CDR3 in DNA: TGTGCCAGCAGCTCAGAGGGGCCGAACACCGGGGAGCTGTTTTTT. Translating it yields CASSSEGPNTGELFF. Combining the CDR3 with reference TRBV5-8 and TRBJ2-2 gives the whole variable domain EAGVTQSPTHLIKTRGQQATLRCSPISGHTSVYWYQQALGLGLQFLLWYDEGEERNRGNFPPRFSGRQFPNYSSELNVNALELEDSALYLCASSSEGPNTGELFFGEGSRLTVL.

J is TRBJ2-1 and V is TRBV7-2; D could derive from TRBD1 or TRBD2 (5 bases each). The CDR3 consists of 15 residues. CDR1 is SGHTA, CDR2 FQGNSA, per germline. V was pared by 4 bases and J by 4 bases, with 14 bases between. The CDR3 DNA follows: TGTGCCAGCAGCTCCCAGTACGGGGCTTACAATGAGCAGTTCTTC. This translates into CASSSQYGAYNEQFF.

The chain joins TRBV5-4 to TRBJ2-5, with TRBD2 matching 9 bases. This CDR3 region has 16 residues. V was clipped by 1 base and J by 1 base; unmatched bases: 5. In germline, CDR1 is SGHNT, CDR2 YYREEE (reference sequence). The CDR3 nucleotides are TGTGCCAGCAGCTTGCCCCCAGCGGGGGGCCAAGAGACCCAGTACTTC. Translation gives CASSLPPAGGQETQYF. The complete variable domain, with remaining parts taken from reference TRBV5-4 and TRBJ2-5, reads ETGVTQSPTHLIKTRGQQVTLRCSSQSGHNTVSWYQQALGQGPQFIFQYYREEENGRGNFPPRFSGLQFPNYSSELNVNALELDDSALYLCASSLPPAGGQETQYFGPGTRLLVL.

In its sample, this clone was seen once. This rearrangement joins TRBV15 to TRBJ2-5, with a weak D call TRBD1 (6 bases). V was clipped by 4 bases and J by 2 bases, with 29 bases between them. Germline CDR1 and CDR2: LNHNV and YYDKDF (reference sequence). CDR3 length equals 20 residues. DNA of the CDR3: TGTGCCACCAGCATCACCCCTTCCAGGGGAGAGGGGGTTCGACAAGAGACCCAGTACTTC. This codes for CATSITPSRGEGVRQETQYF.

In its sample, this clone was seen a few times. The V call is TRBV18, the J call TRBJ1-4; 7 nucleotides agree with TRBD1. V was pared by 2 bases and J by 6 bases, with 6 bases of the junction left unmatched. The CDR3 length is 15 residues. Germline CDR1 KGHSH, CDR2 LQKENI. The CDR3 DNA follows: TGTGCCAGCTCACCAAGTCAGGGGGACTATGAAAAACTGTTTTTT. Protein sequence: CASSPSQGDYEKLFF. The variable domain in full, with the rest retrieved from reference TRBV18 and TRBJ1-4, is NAGVMQNPRHLVRRRGQEARLRCSPMKGHSHVYWYRQLPEEGLKFMVYLQKENIIDESGMPKERFSAEFPKEGPSILRIQQVVRGDSAAYFCASSPSQGDYEKLFFGSGTQLSVL.

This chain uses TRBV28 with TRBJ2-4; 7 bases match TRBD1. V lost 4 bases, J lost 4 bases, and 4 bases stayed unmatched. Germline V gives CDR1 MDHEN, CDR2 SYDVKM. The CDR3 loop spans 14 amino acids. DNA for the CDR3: TGTGCCAGCAGTTCCCGGGACAGAAAAAACATTCAGTACTTC. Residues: CASSSRDRKNIQYF.

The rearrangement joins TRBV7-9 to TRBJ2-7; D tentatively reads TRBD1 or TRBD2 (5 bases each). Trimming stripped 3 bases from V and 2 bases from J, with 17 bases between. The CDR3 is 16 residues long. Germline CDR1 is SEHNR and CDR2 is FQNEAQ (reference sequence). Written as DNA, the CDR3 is TGTGCCAGCAGCTTCAACTTGGGGGAGCGCGCCTACGAGCAGTACTTC. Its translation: CASSFNLGERAYEQYF.

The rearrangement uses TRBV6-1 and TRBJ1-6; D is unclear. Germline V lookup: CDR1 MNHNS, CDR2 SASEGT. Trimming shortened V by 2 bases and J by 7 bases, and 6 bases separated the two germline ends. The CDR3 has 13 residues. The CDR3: CASSEQANSPLHF. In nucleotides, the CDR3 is TGTGCCAGCAGTGAACAGGCGAATTCACCCCTCCACTTT.

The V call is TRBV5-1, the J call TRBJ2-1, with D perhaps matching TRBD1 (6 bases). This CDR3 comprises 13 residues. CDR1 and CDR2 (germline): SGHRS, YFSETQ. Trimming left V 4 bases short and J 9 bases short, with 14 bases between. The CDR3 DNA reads TGCGCCAGCAGCCCGGTTAACAGGGTTGAGCAGTTCTTC. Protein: CASSPVNRVEQFF.

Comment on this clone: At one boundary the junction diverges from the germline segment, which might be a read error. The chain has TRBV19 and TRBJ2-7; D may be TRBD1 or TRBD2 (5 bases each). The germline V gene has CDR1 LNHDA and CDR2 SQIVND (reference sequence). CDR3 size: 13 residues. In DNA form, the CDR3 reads TGTGCCAGCAGTAGGGACGGAGTCTACGAGCAGTACTTC. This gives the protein CASSRDGVYEQYF.

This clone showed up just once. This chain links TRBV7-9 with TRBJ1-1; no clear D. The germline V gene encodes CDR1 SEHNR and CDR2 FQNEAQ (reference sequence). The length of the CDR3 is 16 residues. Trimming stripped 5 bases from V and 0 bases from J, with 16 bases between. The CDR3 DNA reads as TGTGCCAGCAGCCCCCGCGCCCGTGGCATGAACACTGAAGCTTTCTTT. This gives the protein CASSPRARGMNTEAFF.

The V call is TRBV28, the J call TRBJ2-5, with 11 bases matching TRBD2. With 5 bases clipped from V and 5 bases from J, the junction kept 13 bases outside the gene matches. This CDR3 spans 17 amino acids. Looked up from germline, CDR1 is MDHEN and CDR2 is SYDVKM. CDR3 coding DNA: TGTGCCAGCAGTCCCGTTGTTCCGGTAGCGGGAGGGGAGACCCAGTACTTC. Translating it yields CASSPVVPVAGGETQYF.